This TCR beta chain stems from a study of regulatory T cells in long-lasting Graves disease. In the case of this clonotype: Its antigen is unidentified.

The time point: persistent/refractory GD, antithyroid drugs over 5 years with positive TRAb. There was RNA extracted from PBMCs, and the TCR library was made from it. Study results and caveats: Limited samples may have lowered accuracy. Under persistent disease, TRBV28, TRBJ1-2 and TRBJ2-5 were used preferentially. Compared with new cases, persistent Graves' patients showed reduced TCR diversity.

The germline CDR1 and CDR2 sequences are SEHNR and FQNEAQ (reference sequence). Trimming pared 2 bases from V and 5 bases from J, leaving 16 bases between. The CDR3 is 16 amino acids. Assembly of TCR beta libraries relied on iRepertoire HTBI primers together with Arm-PCR of CDR3 regions. Per the original methods: Around 59 TRBV and 11 to 15 TRBJ segments were identified across samples. TCRdb passed the multiplex PCR reads through MiXCR, listing each CDR3 protein once. These V and J calls are TCRdb output, not the study's own analysis. The sample has 450,000 or so distinct CDR3 sequences, less than 25% seen once.

The rearrangement uses TRBV7-9 and TRBJ1-5; the D is unclear. The source material was peripheral blood mononuclear cells (PBMCs), sampled when the disease was refractory, from a patient treated with antithyroid drugs. The receptor comes from a female donor with Graves disease. In DNA form, the CDR3 reads TGTGCCAGCAGCTTAAAGCTCTGGGGAAGGGATCAGCCCCAGCATTTT. Translated: CASSLKLWGRDQPQHF.